This T cell receptor (beta chain) comes out of a study of OX40 agonist ivuxolimab in advanced cancers. Regarding the research as a whole: The costimulatory receptor OX40 (CD134) was targeted by ivuxolimab, a fully human IgG2 agonistic monoclonal antibody. Prior anti-PD-1, anti-PD-L1 or anti-CTLA-4 therapy was permitted, and approximately 41% of dose-escalation patients had received checkpoint inhibitors. The paper reports the monotherapy dose-escalation portion (N of about 47 patients) of the phase I ivuxolimab trial. The purpose of peripheral TCRbeta sequencing was to test whether ivuxolimab changed TCR sequence diversity and led to clonal T-cell expansion. Partial responses occurred in three dose-escalation patients, of whom one had hepatocellular carcinoma and two had cutaneous melanoma. Intravenous ivuxolimab was administered to patients every 2 weeks at six dose levels: 0.01, 0.1, 0.3, 1.5, 3 and 10 mg/kg. A male proportion of nearly 85% and a mean age of approximately 61 years, ranging from 23 to 79, were recorded for the dose-escalation cohort. Of the roughly 53 patients in dose escalation, some 20 had hepatocellular carcinoma, some 15 had melanoma, 9 had renal cell carcinoma and 9 had head and neck cancer. Summary of the overall study and its limitations: Clonal expansion of both CD4+ and CD8+ blood T cells was observed from baseline to week 6 at doses 0.1 to 3.0 mg/kg. Antigen specificity was not determined for the clonally expanded peripheral T cells. After ivuxolimab, expanded clones were on average more numerous among CD8+ T cells than among CD4+ T cells. Low levels of normalized T-cell clonal expansion were also seen in some nonresponding patients. In the 0.1-3.0 mg/kg groups, partial responders were among the patients with the lowest normalized peripheral clonal expansion, particularly in CD8+ T cells.

The trial excluded patients who had a history of autoimmune disease or who were on systemic immunosuppression. Peripheral blood for TCR sequencing was drawn from every dose cohort at baseline, at cycle 4 day 1 and at cycle 7 day 1. The samples were taken from a phase I, first-in-human, multicenter, open-label dose-escalation trial of ivuxolimab. The trial enrolled adults with locally advanced or metastatic head and neck squamous cell, hepatocellular, melanoma or renal cell carcinoma. CD4+ and CD8+ T cells were sorted separately from peripheral blood before TCR sequencing. To sequence the TCRbeta CDR3 region, genomic DNA was isolated from the sorted cells. TCRbeta CDR3 regions were sequenced using the immunoSEQ Assay. What TCRdb holds here is the immuneACCESS table cut down to in-frame rearrangements. Part of the clones is not present; checked against another copy, under half of the missing clones reflect an unresolved V gene, and the others are unexplained. Counted in this sample were about 110,000 clones; over 75% of them appeared once. 0.48% of the sample comes from the top ten.

In regard to this clone: The target of this receptor is not known. The sample holds no much larger clone one base away, and base qualities are not on file.

The sequencing here drew on CD4+ or CD8+ T cells sorted from blood, taken in a trial of the OX40 agonist ivuxolimab. The receptor comes from an adult with an advanced solid tumor such as melanoma, head and neck, liver or kidney cancer.

The DNA is TGCGCCAGCGCCCGGGACCTCTCCTACGAGCAGTACTTC. It specifies CASARDLSYEQYF. Recombination connected TRBV5-1 to TRBJ2-7; the D gene is tentatively TRBD1 or TRBD2, each matching 5 bases. Deletion took 7 bases off V and 0 bases off J, with a span of 11 bases between the germline ends. CDR1 SGHRS and CDR2 YFSETQ are derived from the germline V gene. The CDR3, cysteine through phenylalanine, is 13 amino acids long. Kept here is only the CDR3 DNA, which spans 39 bases and is read in frame from base 1.